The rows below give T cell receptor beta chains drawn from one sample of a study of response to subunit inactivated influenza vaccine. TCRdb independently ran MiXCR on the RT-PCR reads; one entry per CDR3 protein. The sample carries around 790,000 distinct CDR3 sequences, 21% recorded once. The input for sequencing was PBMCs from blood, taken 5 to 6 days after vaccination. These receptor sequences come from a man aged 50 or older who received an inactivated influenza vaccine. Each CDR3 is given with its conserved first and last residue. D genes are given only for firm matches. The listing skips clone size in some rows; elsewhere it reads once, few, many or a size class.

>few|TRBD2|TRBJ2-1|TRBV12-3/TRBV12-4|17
TGTGCCAGCAGTCATTACGGAGCGGGGGGAACCTACAATGAGCAGTTCTTC
CASSHYGAGGTYNEQFF
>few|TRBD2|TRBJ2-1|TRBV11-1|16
TGTGCCAGCAGCTTAGCGTCGCGGGAGGGGGACAATGAGCAGTTCTTC
CASSLASREGDNEQFF
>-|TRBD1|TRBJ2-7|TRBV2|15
TGTGCCAGCAGTCGGGACCGGACAGGGGGTTACGAGCAGTACTTC
CASSRDRTGGYEQYF
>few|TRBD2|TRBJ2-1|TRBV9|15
TGTGCCAGCAGCGTAGGGACTAGCGGAGTTAATGAGCAGTTCTTC
CASSVGTSGVNEQFF
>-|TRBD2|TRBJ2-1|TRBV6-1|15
TGTGCCAGCAGTGCCGAACGGGGGGGATACAATGAGCAGTTCTTC
CASSAERGGYNEQFF
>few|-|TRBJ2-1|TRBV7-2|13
TGTGCCAGCGAGGGAGGTTCCTACAATGAGCAGTTCTTC
CASEGGSYNEQFF
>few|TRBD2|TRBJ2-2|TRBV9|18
TGTGCCAGCAACCCCTCGTCGTCTAGCGGGGACGTCGCCGGGGAGCTGTTTTTT
CASNPSSSSGDVAGELFF
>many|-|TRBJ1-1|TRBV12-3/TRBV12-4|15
TGTGCCAGCAGTTTAGGGGAGGGACGGGGCACTGAAGCTTTCTTT
CASSLGEGRGTEAFF
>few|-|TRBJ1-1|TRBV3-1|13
TGTGCCAGCAGCCACGGGACACCGGCTGAAGCTTTCTTT
CASSHGTPAEAFF
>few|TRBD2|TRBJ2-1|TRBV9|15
TGTGCCAGCAGCTCGGGACTAGCCATCTACAATGAGCAGTTCTTC
CASSSGLAIYNEQFF
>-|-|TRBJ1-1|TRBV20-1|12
TGCAGTGCTAGTCAAGGAAGCACTGAAGCTTTCTTT
CSASQGSTEAFF
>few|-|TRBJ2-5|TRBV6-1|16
TGTGCCAGCAGCCTAATTAGGGGCAGGGGAACAGAGACCCAGTACTTC
CASSLIRGRGTETQYF
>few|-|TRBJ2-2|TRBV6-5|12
TGTGCCAGCAGTTACCTCCGCGGGGAGCTGTTTTTT
CASSYLRGELFF
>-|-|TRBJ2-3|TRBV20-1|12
TGCAGTGCGGAAGTAAGCACAGATACGCAGTATTTT
CSAEVSTDTQYF
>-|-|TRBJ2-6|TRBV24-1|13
TGTGCCACCAGTGACCCAGACCTTAACGTCCTGACTTTC
CATSDPDLNVLTF